The 14 T cell receptor beta chains below all came from one sample that was sequenced in a study of cytomegalovirus exposure and HLA in healthy donors. Amplification used 60 Vbeta primers and 13 Jbeta primers. The protocol was immunoSEQ multiplex PCR, while the TCRdb copy is restricted to in-frame clones and leaves out a portion. Here the sample table reports approximately 80,000 clones. Sequencing input: PBMCs. The receptor set was obtained from a young woman in good health and CMV-seronegative.

This rearrangement joins TRBV25-1 to TRBJ2-1; D may be TRBD1 (6 bases). The CDR3 totals 13 residues. V lost 9 bases and J lost 6, with 15 bases in between. Germline CDR1 reads MGHDK; CDR2 reads SYGVNS. This CDR3 reads CASRRTGSNEQFF. The CDR3 coding sequence is TGTGCCAGTAGACGCACAGGGAGCAATGAGCAGTTCTTC.

CDR3 protein: CASRAGTDLAEAFF. The CDR3 DNA follows: TGTGCCAGCAGGGCCGGGACAGATTTGGCAGAAGCTTTCTTT. V and J are TRBV6-5 and TRBJ1-1; TRBD1 aligns across 7 bases. CDR3 length: 14 amino acids. Trimming removed 6 bases from V and 8 bases from J; junction bases left unmatched: 12. Germline CDR1 is MNHEY and CDR2 is SVGAGI.

This chain links TRBV9 with TRBJ2-2; TRBD1 matches 8 bases. V lost 0 bases to trimming and J lost 1 base; unmatched junction nucleotides: 8. Germline CDR1 and CDR2: SGDLS and YYNGEE. This CDR3 is built from 18 residues. The CDR3 DNA reads TGTGCCAGCAGCGTAGGTTTCCCGGGACAGGTGAACACCGGGGAGCTGTTTTTT. Translating gives CASSVGFPGQVNTGELFF.

V is TRBV7-9 and J is TRBJ1-2; 9 bases agree with TRBD1. The germline CDR1 and CDR2 sequences are SEHNR and FQNEAQ (reference sequence). This CDR3 spans 15 amino acids. The V and J ends lost 4 bases and 8 bases, in that order; junction bases with no gene match: 11. This CDR3 reads CASSSQDRGRRGYTF. The CDR3 nucleotides read TGTGCCAGCAGCTCCCAGGACAGGGGAAGGCGAGGCTACACCTTC.

This chain links TRBV9 with TRBJ1-4; tentatively, D is TRBD1 (5 bases). The germline V gene encodes CDR1 SGDLS and CDR2 YYNGEE. There are 15 residues in the CDR3. Trimming shortened V by 0 bases and J by 5 bases, and 11 bases separated the two germline ends. The CDR3 spells CASSVGGTGNEKLFF. The CDR3 coding sequence is TGTGCCAGCAGCGTAGGCGGGACGGGGAATGAAAAACTGTTTTTT.

The chain couples TRBV6-1 to TRBJ2-7; 8 nucleotides agree with TRBD1. The germline CDR1 and CDR2 sequences are MNHNS and SASEGT. The CDR3 contains 15 residues. V gave up 7 bases and J gave up 4 bases; unmatched junction bases: 12. CDR3 coding DNA: TGTGCCAGCACCAGATTGCAGGGGGCCAATTACGAGCAGTACTTC. Translation: CASTRLQGANYEQYF.

J is TRBJ2-3 and V is TRBV29-1; 11 positions match TRBD2. CDR3 length: 13 residues. The germline gives CDR1 SQVTM, CDR2 ANQGSEA. Germline trimming cut 6 bases from V and 2 bases from J; bases unmatched to any gene: 1. CDR3 sequence reads: CSVTSGDTDTQYF. CDR3 nucleotide sequence: TGCAGCGTGACTAGCGGGGACACAGATACGCAGTATTTT.

The chain couples TRBV29-1 to TRBJ1-2; 8 nucleotides agree with TRBD1. Looked up from germline, CDR1 is SQVTM and CDR2 is ANQGSEA. With V trimmed by 3 bases and J by 8 bases, 20 bases remained unmatched. The CDR3 is made up of 17 amino acids. CDR3 protein: CSVDDPGGQERVRGYTF. The CDR3 DNA sequence: TGCAGCGTTGACGACCCTGGGGGACAGGAGCGGGTGCGCGGCTACACCTTC.

The chain has TRBV2 and TRBJ1-1, with no clear D. CDR1 and CDR2 (germline): SNHLY, FYNNEI. This CDR3 contains 13 residues. The germline V and J ends were trimmed by 3 bases and 4 bases, with 9 bases remaining between them. The CDR3: CASSEDWFTEAFF. The CDR3 bases are TGTGCCAGCAGTGAGGACTGGTTCACTGAAGCTTTCTTT.

The genes are TRBV7-9 and TRBJ2-1; 12 positions agree with TRBD2. V gave up 5 bases and J gave up 16 bases; unmatched junction bases: 18. Germline V gives CDR1 SEHNR, CDR2 FQNEAQ (reference sequence). The CDR3 contains 16 residues. CDR3 in amino acids: CASSPREGTSGPSLFF. The CDR3 nucleotides read TGTGCCAGCAGCCCTCGAGAAGGGACTAGCGGGCCCTCCCTATTCTTC.

The CDR3 DNA is TGTGCCATCAGTGAGTCTCCCGTTGAAAAACTGTTTTTT. As protein: CAISESPVEKLFF. V usage is TRBV10-3 and J usage is TRBJ1-4; D is unresolved. Trimming pared 0 bases from V and 7 bases from J, leaving 6 bases between. CDR3 length: 13 amino acids. The V gene's germline CDR1 is ENHRY and CDR2 SYGVKD.

The V call is TRBV30, the J call TRBJ2-5; possible D gene TRBD1, 5 bases. The CDR3 sequence is 14 residues long. Trimming took 0 bases from V and 3 from J, leaving 11 bases between them. Germline V lookup: CDR1 GTSNPN, CDR2 SVGIG (reference sequence). CDR3 amino acids: CAWSVTGRKETQYF. CDR3 in DNA: TGTGCCTGGAGTGTTACAGGTCGAAAAGAGACCCAGTACTTC.

The chain joins TRBV7-9 to TRBJ2-5; 8 nucleotides align to TRBD1. The CDR3 consists of 15 residues. J was trimmed by 4 bases and V by 4 bases; bases with no gene match: 8. Germline values: CDR1 SEHNR, CDR2 FQNEAQ (reference sequence). The CDR3 loop is CASSWIDRGRETQYF. The DNA for the CDR3 is TGTGCCAGCAGCTGGATCGACAGGGGCCGAGAGACCCAGTACTTC. The whole variable domain, filled in from reference TRBV7-9 and TRBJ2-5, reads DTGVSQNPRHKITKRGQNVTFRCDPISEHNRLYWYRQTLGQGPEFLTYFQNEAQLEKSRLLSDRFSAERPKGSFSTLEIQRTEQGDSAMYLCASSWIDRGRETQYFGPGTRLLVL.

The DNA for the CDR3 is TGTGCCAGCTCACCACGAAACTCTAACACTGAAGCTTTCTTT. The encoded protein is CASSPRNSNTEAFF. The chain is built from TRBV18 and TRBJ1-1; no firm D call. Trimming took 1 base from V and 2 from J, leaving 8 bases between them. Germline-derived CDR1 and CDR2 are KGHSH and LQKENI. This CDR3 has 14 residues.